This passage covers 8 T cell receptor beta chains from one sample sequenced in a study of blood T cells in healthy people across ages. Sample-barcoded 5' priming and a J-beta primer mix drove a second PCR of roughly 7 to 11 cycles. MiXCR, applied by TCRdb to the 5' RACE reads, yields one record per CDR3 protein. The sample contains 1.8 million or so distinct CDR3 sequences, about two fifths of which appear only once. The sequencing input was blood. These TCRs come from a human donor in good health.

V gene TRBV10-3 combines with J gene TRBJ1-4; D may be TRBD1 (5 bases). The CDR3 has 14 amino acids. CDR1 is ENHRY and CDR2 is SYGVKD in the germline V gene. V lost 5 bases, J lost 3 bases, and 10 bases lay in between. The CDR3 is CAISQGRSNEKLFF. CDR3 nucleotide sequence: TGTGCCATCAGTCAGGGACGGTCTAATGAAAAACTGTTTTTT.

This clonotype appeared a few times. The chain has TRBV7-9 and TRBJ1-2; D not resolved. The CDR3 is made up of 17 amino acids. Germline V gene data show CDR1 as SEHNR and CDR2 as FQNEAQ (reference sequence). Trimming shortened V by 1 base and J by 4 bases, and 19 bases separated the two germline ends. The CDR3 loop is CASSLGVRSATSYGYTF. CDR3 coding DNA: TGTGCCAGCAGCTTAGGCGTCCGCTCGGCTACATCCTATGGCTACACCTTC.

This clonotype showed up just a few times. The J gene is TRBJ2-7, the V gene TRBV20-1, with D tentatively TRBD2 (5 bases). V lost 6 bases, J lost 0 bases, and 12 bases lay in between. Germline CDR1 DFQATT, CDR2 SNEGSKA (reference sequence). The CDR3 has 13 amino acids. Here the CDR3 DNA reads TGCAGTGCGGAGGACCAAGTCTCCTACGAGCAGTACTTC. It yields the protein CSAEDQVSYEQYF.

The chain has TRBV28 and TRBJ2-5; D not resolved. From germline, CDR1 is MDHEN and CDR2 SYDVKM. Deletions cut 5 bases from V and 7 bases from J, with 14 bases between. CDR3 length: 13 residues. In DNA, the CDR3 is TGTGCCAGCAGTCCTCCGGTGAGTCGGACCCAGTACTTC. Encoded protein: CASSPPVSRTQYF.

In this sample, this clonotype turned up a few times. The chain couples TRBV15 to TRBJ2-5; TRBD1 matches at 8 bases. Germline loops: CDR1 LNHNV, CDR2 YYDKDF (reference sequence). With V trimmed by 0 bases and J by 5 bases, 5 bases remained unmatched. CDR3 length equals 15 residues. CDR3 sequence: CATSRDPGGAETQYF. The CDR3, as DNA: TGTGCCACCAGCAGAGATCCAGGGGGCGCGGAGACCCAGTACTTC.

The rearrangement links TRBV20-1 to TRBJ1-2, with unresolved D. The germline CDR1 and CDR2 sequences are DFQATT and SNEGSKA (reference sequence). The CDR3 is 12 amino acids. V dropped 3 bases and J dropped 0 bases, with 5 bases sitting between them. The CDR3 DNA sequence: TGCAGTGCTAGTCCCCCTAACTATGGCTACACCTTC. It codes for CSASPPNYGYTF.

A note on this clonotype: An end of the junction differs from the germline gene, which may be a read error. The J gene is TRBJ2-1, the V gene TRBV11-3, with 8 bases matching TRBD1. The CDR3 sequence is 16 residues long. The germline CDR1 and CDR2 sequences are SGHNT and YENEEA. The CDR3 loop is CASSLGGTGGGNEQFF. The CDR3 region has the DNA TGTGCCAGCAGCTTAGGTGGGACAGGTGGGGGGAATGAGCAGTTCTTT. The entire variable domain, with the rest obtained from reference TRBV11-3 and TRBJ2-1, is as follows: EAGVVQSPRYKIIEKKQPVAFWCNPISGHNTLYWYLQNLGQGPELLIRYENEEAVDDSQLPKDRFSAERLKGVDSTLKIQPAELGDSAVYLCASSLGGTGGGNEQFFGPGTRLTVL.

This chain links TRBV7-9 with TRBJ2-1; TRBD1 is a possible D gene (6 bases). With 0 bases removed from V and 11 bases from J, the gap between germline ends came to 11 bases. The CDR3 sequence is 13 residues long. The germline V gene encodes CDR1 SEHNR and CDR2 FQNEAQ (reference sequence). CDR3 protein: CASSLAGAVQQFF. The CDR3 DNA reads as TGTGCCAGCAGCTTAGCGGGGGCCGTCCAGCAGTTCTTC. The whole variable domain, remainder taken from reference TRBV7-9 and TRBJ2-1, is DTGVSQNPRHKITKRGQNVTFRCDPISEHNRLYWYRQTLGQGPEFLTYFQNEAQLEKSRLLSDRFSAERPKGSFSTLEIQRTEQGDSAMYLCASSLAGAVQQFFGPGTRLTVL.